This T cell receptor (beta chain) was recovered during a study of vaccination and CD4 T cells after COVID-19. Study-level findings and limits: Median 86.3% of reactive clones detected in convalescent patients emerged only post-vaccination.

In this sample, this clonotype turned up a few times. Its antigen remains unidentified. This sample's treatment: roughly 10-day PBMC culture with coronavirus spike peptide pools or control peptides (ViraFEST assay). V was trimmed by 2 bases and J by 1 base, leaving 9 bases between them. Germline CDR1 SGHTA, CDR2 FQGNSA. CDR3 size: 14 residues. Oncomine TCR Beta short-read sequencing was applied to DNA from cultured CD4+ T cells. Genomic DNA from cultured CD4+ T cells was extracted. TCRdb fed the PCR reads into MiXCR, producing one record per CDR3 protein. The sample includes around 20,000 distinct CDR3 sequences, roughly two thirds of them seen just once.

V and J are TRBV7-2 and TRBJ2-7; D is uncertain. Sequencing input: CD4+ T cells from blood, cultured in vitro. This sequence was found in a human donor who had recovered from COVID-19. CDR3: CASSLSDGSYEQYF. Here the CDR3 DNA reads TGTGCCAGCAGCTTAAGCGACGGTTCCTACGAGCAGTACTTC.